Many counts were recorded for the clone carrying this TCR beta chain. The antigen remains unidentified. This CDR3 is 13 amino acids long. The germline CDR1 and CDR2 sequences are GTSNPN and SVGIG (reference sequence). V was clipped by 5 bases and J by 7 bases; unmatched bases: 8. This sample is drawn from a study of early T cells in non-severe SARS-CoV-2 infection. Overall study: Unsorted whole blood bulk RNA was sequenced, with unpaired chains.

Study results and caveats: VDJdb-based matching was biased toward anti-spike CD8 responses and missed private and CD4 specificities.

Individual cDNA molecules were tagged with unique molecular identifiers. TCRdb reanalysed the 5' RACE reads using MiXCR and keeps one entry per CDR3 protein. The sample lists about 35,000 distinct CDR3 sequences; 5.5% to 8% were seen once. The receptor was derived from an adult who was a healthcare worker with PCR-confirmed SARS-CoV-2 infection or an uninfected control (not recorded which). V usage is TRBV30 and J usage is TRBJ2-1, with 7 bases that match TRBD1. Sequenced material: whole blood. In DNA form, the CDR3 reads TGTGCCTGGGGCCAAGGGGGCAGGAATGAGCAGTTCTTC. Translation: CAWGQGGRNEQFF.